This TCR beta chain was sequenced for a study of shared T cell receptors in the human thymus (TCRdb year 2021). General notes on the study: The study examined how the human thymus generates shared, self-reactive T-cell receptor alpha chains.

Library preparation used the immunoSEQ multiplex PCR assay. The clones in this table, taken by TCRdb from immuneACCESS, are in-frame only. Not every clone is retained; where verified, under half of the shortfall comes from an unresolved V gene, and the cause of the rest is unknown. Within this sample are approximately 730,000 clones, with 75% to 90% of them counted one time only. Together, the top ten hold 0.008% to 0.011% of the sample. A word on this clone: Its antigen is currently not known. Base quality data are lacking; no much larger clone is found one base away.

The CDR3 runs 15 amino acids, cysteine and phenylalanine included. Only the CDR3 portion is preserved as DNA: 45 bases, with reading frame beginning at the first base. The germline V end is reduced by 4 bases and the J end by 3 bases; junction bases left unmatched: 7. The germline V gene yields SGDLS for CDR1 and YYNGEE for CDR2. This same sample was also part of a study on human thymus T cells. As the second study states: In Finland, the donors were immunologically healthy infants who were having open corrective cardiac surgery for congenital heart defects. Thymus tissue was collected as surgical resects that were removed during corrective cardiac surgery. Usage of V and J gene segments appeared to be biased in both the thymic and the peripheral blood repertoires. The related research reported highly overlapping thymic TCR repertoires among unrelated individuals. The study characterized TCR alpha and beta repertoires from about 8 infant thymus samples and four related peripheral blood samples. The infant donors were about 6 to 244 days old, and the cohort included several males and a couple of females. Thymocytes were freed from the tissue by mechanical means and kept at -70 degrees C as pellets of roughly 9-33 million cells. A QIAsymphony instrument was used to extract genomic DNA from the frozen cell pellets. The immunoSEQ multiplex PCR assay was used to amplify the TCRB and TCRAD loci from a standardized amount of quality-controlled genomic DNA. The V(D)J region was spanned by amplicons of a length sufficient to cover the CDR3 and to identify V and J genes. Amplicon sequencing was performed on an Illumina platform through the commercial immunoSEQ service. Primer bias and sequencing errors were corrected using previously described methods, and TCRAD and TCRB definitions followed the IMGT database. Repertoires were analysed with immunoSEQ Analyzer 3.0 and VDJTools, covering basic statistics, V/J segment usage, diversity estimates, rarefaction and pairwise overlap. Chao1, ChaoE, Efron-Thisted, Shannon and inverse Simpson indices were used to estimate diversity, which was also estimated on datasets down-sampled to the smallest sample. Repertoire overlap used strict matching of CDR3 nucleotide sequence, V gene and J gene, with Jaccard-based multidimensional scaling clustering. On average, around 810,000 unique TCRB clonotypes were obtained from thymus samples, compared with approximately 80,000 from blood samples.

The rearrangement joined TRBV9 to TRBJ1-5; TRBD1 agrees with 7 junctional bases. Sequencing was performed on thymocytes. The receptor's source is a girl under two years old with a congenital heart defect. Donor details come from another sample of the same person, matched by shared clones. The CDR3 protein is CASSPQGGSNQPQHF. The nucleotide sequence is TGTGCCAGCAGCCCCCAGGGGGGATCCAATCAGCCCCAGCATTTT. Supplemented by the reference TRBV9 and TRBJ1-5 proteins around the CDR3, the complete variable domain is DSGVTQTPKHLITATGQRVTLRCSPRSGDLSVYWYQQSLDQGLQFLIQYYNGEERAKGNILERFSAQQFPDLHSELNLSSLELGDSALYFCASSPQGGSNQPQHFGDGTRLSIL.